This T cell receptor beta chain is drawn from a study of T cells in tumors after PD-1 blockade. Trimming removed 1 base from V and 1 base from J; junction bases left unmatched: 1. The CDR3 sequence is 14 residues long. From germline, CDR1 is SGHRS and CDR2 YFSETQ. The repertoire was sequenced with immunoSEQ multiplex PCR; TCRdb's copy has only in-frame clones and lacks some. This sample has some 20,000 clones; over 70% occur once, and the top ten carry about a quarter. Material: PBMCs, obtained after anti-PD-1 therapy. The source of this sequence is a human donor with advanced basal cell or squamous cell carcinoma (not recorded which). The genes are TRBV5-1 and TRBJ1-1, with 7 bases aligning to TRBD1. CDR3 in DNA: TGCGCCAGCAGCTTGTCAGGGGGGAACACTGAAGCTTTCTTT. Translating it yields CASSLSGGNTEAFF. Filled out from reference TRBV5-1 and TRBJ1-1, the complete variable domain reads KAGVTQTPRYLIKTRGQQVTLSCSPISGHRSVSWYQQTPGQGLQFLFEYFSETQRNKGNFPGRFSGRQFSNSRSEMNVSTLELGDSALYLCASSLSGGNTEAFFGQGTRLTVV.